This section outlines one T cell receptor beta chain sequence together with its context. The CDR3 length is 14 residues. Trimming took 6 bases from V and 11 from J; bases not matched to a gene: 15. Germline V gene data show CDR1 as SNHLY and CDR2 as FYNNEI. A sample-barcoded 5' primer and a J-beta primer mix were used in a second PCR of roughly 6 to 12 cycles. TCRdb used MiXCR to reprocess the 5' RACE reads, holding one entry per CDR3 protein. This table has roughly 930,000 distinct CDR3 sequences, around 46% appearing once. The record originates from a study of blood T cells in healthy people across ages. Study background: Template switching retrieved approximately one barcoded beta molecule for each two T cells.

The sample consisted of blood. The TCR comes from a man under 40 in good health. The V gene is TRBV2, the J gene TRBJ2-5, with 7 nucleotides matching TRBD2. The CDR3 region is CASRQTSSGYEQYF. The CDR3 nucleotides read TGTGCCAGCAGGCAGACTAGCTCCGGCTATGAGCAGTACTTC.